This TCR beta chain was sequenced for a study of T cell repertoires in cytomegalovirus infection. Study summary: HLA-C-restricted CMV epitopes, recently identified, and well-studied HLA-B-restricted ones were used by the study. Public TCR beta signatures marked donors with CMV infection and the matching HLA.

Points on this clonotype: Antigen unknown.

Study-wide results and limits: Clonotype analysis showed dominance of the ex vivo response by HLA-C-restricted CMV-specific TCR beta clonotypes.

TCRdb recomputed calls from the reads with MiXCR, one row per CDR3 protein. This table holds over 40,000 distinct CDR3 sequences, approximately 20% found once. The CDR3 extends over 12 amino acids. CDR1 and CDR2 from the germline V gene are MDHEN and SYDVKM. Trimming took off 1 base at V and 3 bases at J, with 4 bases between the two ends. The material sequenced was CD8+ T cells from cultured PBMCs, taken from culture after CMV antigen stimulation. The clonotype comes from a human donor in good health (CMV status not recorded). Some clones in this sample may be carry-over from other donors' samples. The chain combines TRBV28 with TRBJ2-7; D not certain. The CDR3 reads CASSLYRYEQYF. DNA for the CDR3: TGTGCCAGCAGTTTATACCGCTACGAGCAGTACTTC.